This T cell receptor (beta chain) was identified in a study of blood T cell repertoires in COVID-19. Study in general: Samples representing acute and convalescent COVID-19 were sourced from the United States, Italy and Spain. T cells, B-cell-depleted T cells, or PBMCs provided the cDNA or gDNA that served as material.

Trimming at V came to 6 bases and at J to 5 bases, leaving 0 bases not matched to a gene. Germline V gene sequence: CDR1 WSHSY, CDR2 SAAADI. This CDR3 is 12 amino acids long. Original methodology: Amplification from reference gene primers served as the basis for estimated nucleated cell counts. The data were produced by immunoSEQ multiplex PCR, yet TCRdb's version contains in-frame clones alone and is incomplete. The D gene and trimming were derived from the DNA, and the V and J assignments and clone size from that table. Here the sample spans some 200,000 clones, roughly 80% being singletons. The chain joins TRBV10-2 to TRBJ1-5, with 8 bases fitting TRBD1. The sequencing input was peripheral blood. The TCR sequence derives from a woman between 70 and 85 years old with acute or convalescent COVID-19. CDR3 sequence reads: CASRQGDQPQHF. The CDR3 DNA follows: TGCGCCAGCAGACAGGGGGATCAGCCCCAGCATTTT.